This TCR beta chain is from a study of blood T cells in healthy people across ages. This clonotype was picked up a small number of times. The antigen remains unidentified. It was with a sample-barcoded 5' primer and a J-beta primer mix that a second PCR of about 7 to 12 cycles was run. A single record per CDR3 protein comes from TCRdb applying MiXCR to the 5' RACE reads. The table lists about 1.8 million distinct CDR3 sequences, roughly 49% of them singletons. The study, taken as a whole, reports: Donors of long life had a larger count of naive CD4+ cells and greater diversity than aged donors. Diversity estimates drawn from one million T cells were deemed underestimates.

CDR1 and CDR2 (germline): SGHTA, FQGTGA. The V gene lost 3 bases and the J gene lost 2 bases, with 10 bases spanning the gap. The length of the CDR3 is 15 residues. V gene TRBV7-3 combines with J gene TRBJ2-2; perhaps TRBD2 as D (6 bases). This clonotype was obtained from a woman aged 40-49 years in good health. The sample consisted of blood. CDR3 region: CASSLGGFNTGELFF. In nucleotides, the CDR3 is TGTGCCAGCAGCTTGGGGGGATTTAACACCGGGGAGCTGTTTTTT.